Sequencing of this T cell receptor (beta chain) was carried out in a study of PD-L1 blockade in urothelial cancer. Across the study: Men with urothelial cancer arising in the bladder made up about nine tenths of the roughly 29 patients. Blood underwent analysis 3 weeks (second dose) and 6 weeks after treatment began.

Whole-study results and caveats: Larger 3-week expansion of tumor-associated blood clones was seen in durable-benefit patients.

The CDR3 totals 15 residues. Germline loops: CDR1 SGHTA, CDR2 FQGNSA. V shed 3 bases, J shed 1 base, and the junction held 3 bases outside the gene matches. This clone was seen a single time. Antigen: not known. Clones were read by immunoSEQ multiplex PCR, and TCRdb kept only the in-frame ones, dropping some. The data contain 71,000 or so clones, around nine tenths of them singletons. Anywhere from 1 to 8 samples came from each patient, spanning pretreatment and on-treatment. The chain links TRBV7-2 to TRBJ2-7, with 10 bases aligning to TRBD2. The TCR originated in a man in his 60s with urothelial cancer. The sample in question was PBMCs, obtained around atezolizumab (anti-PD-L1) treatment. CDR3 sequence: CASSLWTSGSYEQYF. In nucleotides, the CDR3 is TGTGCCAGCAGCTTGTGGACTAGCGGTTCCTACGAGCAGTACTTC. The full variable domain, with the rest looked up from reference TRBV7-2 and TRBJ2-7, is GAGVSQSPSNKVTEKGKDVELRCDPISGHTALYWYRQSLGQGLEFLIYFQGNSAPDKSGLPSDRFSAERTGGSVSTLTIQRTQQEDSAVYLCASSLWTSGSYEQYFGPGTRLTVT.